The 24 T cell receptor beta chains listed next were all sequenced from one sample in a study of T cell changes during pregnancy in multiple sclerosis. Clones were read by immunoSEQ multiplex PCR, and TCRdb kept only the in-frame ones, dropping some. The sample shows 15,000 to 20,000 clones, 88% of them seen only once. Sample: CD4+ T cells from peripheral blood mononuclear cells, taken in the first trimester of pregnancy. These receptors originate from a female donor in good health, enrolled as a control in a pregnancy study.

The rearrangement uses TRBV30 and TRBJ1-3, with 7 bases matching TRBD1. Losses at the gene ends were 2 bases for V and 0 bases for J; bases not matched to a gene: 10. Germline CDR1 GTSNPN, CDR2 SVGIG (reference sequence). The CDR3 runs to 17 residues. Here the CDR3 reads CAWSRGQTFHSGNTIYF. Written as DNA, the CDR3 is TGTGCCTGGAGTCGGGGACAGACGTTTCACTCTGGAAACACCATATATTTT.

Concerning this clone itself: Within the sample, other DNA sequences also encode this same CDR3. V usage is TRBV5-1 and J usage is TRBJ2-1; D is possibly TRBD1 (6 bases). The ends were cut back, 5 bases at V and 2 bases at J, with 14 bases in the middle. Germline lookup yields CDR1 SGHRS and CDR2 YFSETQ. The CDR3 is made up of 15 amino acids. This CDR3 reads CASSSSGTTYNEQFF. For the CDR3, the DNA is TGCGCCAGCAGTTCATCCGGGACAACCTACAATGAGCAGTTCTTC.

The rearrangement uses TRBV11-1 and TRBJ2-7, with 10 nucleotides matching TRBD1. This CDR3 has 14 amino acids. V gave up 5 bases and J gave up 3 bases; unmatched junction bases: 4. Germline V gene sequence: CDR1 SGHAT, CDR2 FQDESV (reference sequence). CDR3 residues: CASSVWDRGYEQYF. The CDR3 DNA sequence: TGTGCCAGCAGCGTATGGGACAGGGGCTACGAGCAGTACTTC.

The rearrangement joins TRBV29-1 to TRBJ2-1; 9 bases match TRBD1. Germline CDR1 SQVTM, CDR2 ANQGSEA. This CDR3 region has 16 residues. Trimming took 3 bases from V and 0 from J; bases not matched to a gene: 6. For the CDR3, the DNA is TGCAGCGTTGATCGCCCGGGACAGGGCTCCTACAATGAGCAGTTCTTC. It specifies CSVDRPGQGSYNEQFF.

In DNA form, the CDR3 reads TGTGCCAGCTCACCACAGCAGGGGGACGCGTCTGAAGCTTTCTTT. Translated, it gives CASSPQQGDASEAFF. J is TRBJ1-1 and V is TRBV18, with 7 bases that match TRBD1. The CDR3 length is 15 residues. Germline lookup yields CDR1 KGHSH and CDR2 LQKENI. V lost 1 base and J lost 6; bases outside the gene matches: 8.

The CDR3 sequence is CASSQNRGSNQPQHF. The CDR3 bases are TGTGCCAGCAGCCAAAACAGGGGAAGCAATCAGCCCCAGCATTTT. The chain is built from TRBV6-6 and TRBJ1-5, with 7 positions matching TRBD1. With V trimmed by 6 bases and J by 1 base, 6 bases remained unmatched. Germline assignment: CDR1 MNHNY and CDR2 SVGAGI (reference sequence). The CDR3 sequence is 15 residues long.

The chain combines TRBV11-3 with TRBJ1-2; D unresolved. V dropped 1 base and J dropped 8 bases, with 17 bases sitting between them. The CDR3 loop spans 15 amino acids. CDR1 and CDR2 from the germline V gene are SGHNT and YENEEA. CDR3 loop: CASSLGFADSMGYTF. The CDR3 bases are TGTGCCAGCAGCTTAGGTTTCGCGGATTCTATGGGCTACACCTTC.

The genes are TRBV18 and TRBJ2-7; possibly TRBD2 for D (5 bases). This CDR3 is 16 amino acids long. From germline, CDR1 is KGHSH and CDR2 LQKENI. Trimming took off 3 bases at V and 6 bases at J, with 21 bases between the two ends. The CDR3 region has the DNA TGTGCCAGCTCACCCTTATTCATGAGGGAGTCGGGCGAGCAGTACTTC. It yields the protein CASSPLFMRESGEQYF.

This clone was seen a handful of times. The V and J genes are TRBV6-5 and TRBJ2-1; D not certain. This CDR3 is 12 amino acids long. From germline, CDR1 is MNHEY and CDR2 SVGAGI. V shed 7 bases and J shed 4 bases, with 8 bases lying between them. CDR3 nucleotide sequence: TGTGCCAGCACCTCCACTTACAATGAGCAGTTCTTC. Protein sequence: CASTSTYNEQFF.

Worth noting for this clone: Germline and junction disagree at one end, which may indicate a read error. The V gene is TRBV20-1, the J gene TRBJ1-2; 10 bases fit TRBD1. The CDR3 spans 9 residues. Germline CDR1 reads DFQATT; CDR2 reads SNEGSKA (reference sequence). The DNA of the CDR3 is TGCAGTTCCCAGGGACAGGGGCCCTTC. Amino acids: CSSQGQGPF.

This chain uses TRBV5-8 with TRBJ1-2; maybe TRBD1 (5 bases). Trimming took 4 bases from V and 4 from J, leaving 11 bases between them. This CDR3 spans 13 amino acids. CDR1 is SGHTS, CDR2 YDEGEE, per germline. For the CDR3, the DNA is TGTGCCAGCAGCGACGGACAAATCTATGGCTACACCTTC. Its translation: CASSDGQIYGYTF.

V gene TRBV30 combines with J gene TRBJ2-3, with 11 bases identical to TRBD2. V was pared by 5 bases and J by 4 bases, with 11 bases of the junction left unmatched. The CDR3 consists of 16 residues. Germline V gene data show CDR1 as GTSNPN and CDR2 as SVGIG (reference sequence). The CDR3 nucleotides are TGTGCCTGGCGGACTTTAGCGGGAGGGATGCCAGATACGCAGTATTTT. Amino acid sequence: CAWRTLAGGMPDTQYF.

The chain employs TRBV18 and TRBJ1-1; no clear D gene. CDR1 is KGHSH, CDR2 LQKENI, per germline. V lost 2 bases to trimming and J lost 0 bases, with 10 bases between them. The CDR3 covers 15 residues. The CDR3 DNA reads TGTGCCAGCTCACCAGTCAACGCTATGAACACTGAAGCTTTCTTT. Translation: CASSPVNAMNTEAFF.

The V gene is TRBV5-1, the J gene TRBJ1-2; TRBD1 agrees at 7 bases. Germline V CDR1 and CDR2: SGHRS, YFSETQ. This CDR3 spans 14 amino acids. Germline trimming cut 4 bases from V and 4 bases from J; bases unmatched to any gene: 7. CDR3 nucleotide sequence: TGCGCCAGCAGCCCCTCCGGGACAGTCTATGGCTACACCTTC. Residues: CASSPSGTVYGYTF.

To note about this clone: One end of the junction fails to match germline, which may point to a read error. The chain recombines TRBV7-7 with TRBJ2-7, with D possibly TRBD2 on 6 matching bases. Germline CDR1 is SSHAT and CDR2 is FNYEAQ (reference sequence). This CDR3 contains 14 residues. The CDR3 protein is CASSLREIGYEQYF. CDR3 nucleotide sequence: TGTGCTAGCAGCTTGCGGGAAATTGGCTACGAGCAGTACTTC.

The genes are TRBV30 and TRBJ2-5; possibly TRBD1 for D (5 bases). The germline V and J ends were trimmed by 3 bases and 5 bases, with 7 bases remaining between them. This CDR3 is 11 amino acids long. Per the germline V gene, CDR1 is GTSNPN and CDR2 is SVGIG (reference sequence). CDR3 residues: CAWRQAETQYF. The CDR3 DNA reads TGTGCCTGGAGACAGGCGGAGACCCAGTACTTC.

The rearrangement links TRBV7-2 to TRBJ1-5; no clear D gene. Trimming shortened V by 6 bases and J by 2 bases, and 14 bases separated the two germline ends. This CDR3 comprises 15 residues. The germline gives CDR1 SGHTA, CDR2 FQGNSA. The CDR3 coding sequence is TGTGCCAGCAGAAAGCACGCCGAGGGCAATCAGCCCCAGCATTTT. It codes for CASRKHAEGNQPQHF.

The genes are TRBV18 and TRBJ1-1, with a tentative D call TRBD1 (6 bases). Trimming shortened V by 6 bases and J by 2 bases, and 16 bases separated the two germline ends. Germline CDR1 and CDR2: KGHSH and LQKENI. The CDR3 extends over 15 amino acids. As DNA, the CDR3 is TGTGCCAGCTCGCCCGGACAGAATAGAAACACTGAAGCTTTCTTT. Translated: CASSPGQNRNTEAFF. Drawing the rest from reference TRBV18 and TRBJ1-1, the complete variable domain is NAGVMQNPRHLVRRRGQEARLRCSPMKGHSHVYWYRQLPEEGLKFMVYLQKENIIDESGMPKERFSAEFPKEGPSILRIQQVVRGDSAAYFCASSPGQNRNTEAFFGQGTRLTVV.

The genes are TRBV27 and TRBJ1-1; D remains unclear. The CDR3 loop spans 12 amino acids. CDR1 is MNHEY and CDR2 is SMNVEV in the germline V gene (reference sequence). Trimming took off 5 bases at V and 3 bases at J, with 7 bases between the two ends. The CDR3 DNA reads TGTGCCAGCAGTCACGGGGACACTGAAGCTTTCTTT. Protein sequence: CASSHGDTEAFF.

This clone was seen just once. The genes are TRBV2 and TRBJ2-5, with D possibly TRBD1 on 5 matching bases. Germline CDR1 SNHLY, CDR2 FYNNEI. V was shortened by 1 base and J by 13 bases, with 19 bases between the two germline ends. The CDR3 is 14 residues long. CDR3 protein: CASSEDIGVPIGYF. Here the CDR3 DNA reads TGTGCCAGCAGTGAAGACATAGGGGTTCCAATAGGGTACTTC.

The rearrangement links TRBV30 to TRBJ2-3; 8 bases align to TRBD2. CDR3 length: 15 residues. The V gene's germline CDR1 is GTSNPN and CDR2 SVGIG (reference sequence). The ends lost 0 bases at V and 1 base at J; junction bases unmatched: 3. CDR3 protein: CAWSVHSGGTDTQYF. The CDR3 DNA is TGTGCCTGGAGTGTACATAGCGGGGGCACAGATACGCAGTATTTT.

The V gene is TRBV28, the J gene TRBJ1-5; 8 nucleotides line up with TRBD1. Per germline, CDR1 MDHEN and CDR2 SYDVKM. The CDR3 has 14 residues. V lost 3 bases, J lost 7 bases, and 5 bases stayed unmatched. The chain's CDR3 is CASSFRQGRQPQHF. Written as DNA, the CDR3 is TGTGCCAGCAGTTTCCGACAGGGGAGACAGCCCCAGCATTTT.

The rearrangement links TRBV5-6 to TRBJ2-3, with 9 bases lining up with TRBD2. CDR1 SGHDT and CDR2 YYEEEE come from the germline V gene. Trimming took 0 bases from V and 7 from J; bases not matched to a gene: 3. CDR3 length: 14 residues. The CDR3 DNA sequence: TGTGCCAGCAGCTTGGGCCCTAGCGGGAATACGCAGTATTTT. Amino acids: CASSLGPSGNTQYF.

CDR3 amino acids: CASSLVAGGHNEQFF. Written as DNA, the CDR3 is TGCGCCAGCAGCTTGGTGGCGGGGGGGCACAATGAGCAGTTCTTC. The J gene is TRBJ2-1, the V gene TRBV5-1; 9 bases map to TRBD2. CDR1 and CDR2 from the germline V gene are SGHRS and YFSETQ. The CDR3 spans 15 residues. J lost 5 bases, V lost 0 bases, and 3 bases had no gene match.